A single sample gave rise to the 19 T cell receptor beta chains below, sequenced in a study of T cell responses to AZD1222 COVID-19 vaccine. Method: immunoSEQ multiplex PCR; TCRdb's copy keeps in-frame clones and lacks some. Of approximately 260,000 clones listed, 80% to 95% were seen once; the top ten hold around 0.57%. The material sequenced was peripheral blood, taken on day 0 of AZD1222 vaccination. The source of these receptors is an adult in good health.

The chain uses TRBV5-1 and TRBJ2-5; 8 nucleotides align to TRBD1. This CDR3 spans 16 amino acids. CDR1 and CDR2 from the germline V gene are SGHRS and YFSETQ. Germline trimming cut 2 bases from V and 2 bases from J; bases unmatched to any gene: 8. CDR3 loop: CASSLSPGGTQETQYF. CDR3 nucleotides: TGCGCCAGCAGCTTATCCCCAGGGGGCACTCAAGAGACCCAGTACTTC.

The chain carries TRBV10-3 and TRBJ1-5; D uncertain. Germline-derived CDR1 and CDR2 are ENHRY and SYGVKD. Trimming pared 2 bases from V and 2 bases from J, leaving 10 bases between. The CDR3 has 15 amino acids. CDR3: CAISEGEGGNQPQHF. CDR3 nucleotide sequence: TGTGCCATCAGTGAGGGCGAGGGAGGCAATCAGCCCCAGCATTTT.

Details on this clone: The sample carries other DNA sequences with the same CDR3. V gene TRBV7-9 combines with J gene TRBJ2-7; no reliable D call. CDR3 size: 12 residues. V shed 1 base and J shed 6 bases, with 7 bases lying between them. Germline V gene lookup returns CDR1 SEHNR and CDR2 FQNEAQ (reference sequence). CDR3 sequence: CASSLGRGEQYF. In nucleotides, the CDR3 is TGTGCCAGCAGCTTAGGCCGTGGCGAGCAGTACTTC.

The V and J genes are TRBV19 and TRBJ2-5; the match to TRBD1 covers 10 bases. J was trimmed by 4 bases and V by 4 bases; bases with no gene match: 3. The CDR3 is made up of 14 amino acids. The germline V gene has CDR1 LNHDA and CDR2 SQIVND (reference sequence). CDR3 DNA sequence: TGTGCCAGTAGTAGCGACAGGGGGCGAGAGACCCAGTACTTC. Its protein product is CASSSDRGRETQYF.

CDR3 bases: TGTGCCAGCAGCTTAGAAGGGGGTAATGGCTACACCTTC. Translated, it gives CASSLEGGNGYTF. This chain connects TRBV7-9 to TRBJ1-2, with a tentative D call TRBD1 (6 bases). Trimming removed 1 base from V and 6 bases from J, with 9 bases in between. Germline CDR1 is SEHNR and CDR2 is FQNEAQ (reference sequence). The CDR3 covers 13 residues.

This clone was seen once. The rearrangement joins TRBV7-8 to TRBJ2-7, with TRBD2 as a possible D gene (6 bases). Trimming took 1 base from V and 3 from J, leaving 16 bases between them. Germline values: CDR1 SGHVS, CDR2 FQNEAQ. This CDR3 is built from 16 residues. CDR3 coding DNA: TGTGCCAGCAGCTTAGGAGGTCGTGGTAGCGGCTACGAGCAGTACTTC. This codes for CASSLGGRGSGYEQYF.

This chain uses TRBV28 with TRBJ2-1; 7 bases align to TRBD2. The CDR3 loop spans 16 amino acids. Germline V gene sequence: CDR1 MDHEN, CDR2 SYDVKM. Trimming removed 1 base from V and 2 bases from J; junction bases left unmatched: 5. The CDR3 DNA reads as TGTGCCAGCAGTTTATCCGGACTAGGGACCTACAATGAGCAGTTCTTC. Translated, it gives CASSLSGLGTYNEQFF.

The chain has TRBV3-1 (or the pseudogene TRBV3-2) and TRBJ1-5; D may be TRBD1 (5 bases). CDR3 length: 14 residues. The germline V gene encodes CDR1 LGHDT and CDR2 YNNKEL (reference sequence). Deletions cut 3 bases from V and 6 bases from J, with 12 bases between. CDR3 bases: TGTGCCAGCAGCCAGGGACCAGACGGTCAGCCCCAGCATTTT. Amino acids: CASSQGPDGQPQHF.

The J gene is TRBJ2-2, the V gene TRBV4-3; 16 positions match TRBD2. The ends lost 5 bases at V and 4 bases at J; junction bases unmatched: 4. CDR1 is LGHNA, CDR2 YSLEER, per germline. The CDR3 runs 17 residues. The CDR3 loop reads CASSGTSGRGSTGELFF. The CDR3 DNA follows: TGCGCCAGCAGCGGGACTAGCGGGAGGGGTAGCACCGGGGAGCTGTTTTTT.

This chain joins TRBV3-1 (or the pseudogene TRBV3-2) and TRBJ1-2; D call uncertain. Germline CDR1 LGHDT, CDR2 YNNKEL (reference sequence). The CDR3 is made up of 14 amino acids. Trimming took off 0 bases at V and 1 base at J, with 6 bases between the two ends. The CDR3 loop reads CASSQDINNYGYTF. DNA for the CDR3: TGTGCCAGCAGCCAAGATATCAATAACTATGGCTACACCTTC.

The J gene is TRBJ1-5, the V gene TRBV6-2 or TRBV6-3; no firm D call. CDR1 is MNHEY and CDR2 is SVGEGT in the germline V gene. The CDR3 is made up of 14 amino acids. Deletions cut 3 bases from V and 5 bases from J, with 11 bases between. The CDR3 sequence is CASSYAPLDQPQHF. CDR3 bases: TGTGCCAGCAGTTATGCGCCTCTCGATCAGCCCCAGCATTTT.

The CDR3 spells CALARASGNTIYF. The CDR3 DNA follows: TGTGCCCTTGCCCGGGCCTCTGGAAACACCATATATTTT. The chain combines TRBV7-3 with TRBJ1-3; D remains unclear. The V gene's germline CDR1 is SGHTA and CDR2 FQGTGA. Trimming took 11 bases from V and 0 from J, leaving 11 bases between them. This CDR3 comprises 13 residues.

V usage is TRBV28 and J usage is TRBJ2-5; possibly TRBD1 for D (6 bases). CDR3 length equals 16 residues. V was pared by 4 bases and J by 2 bases, with 17 bases between. Per germline, CDR1 MDHEN and CDR2 SYDVKM. The CDR3 DNA reads TGTGCCAGCAGTTCCAGGGGACGATACTCGCAAGAGACCCAGTACTTC. The encoded protein is CASSSRGRYSQETQYF.

The chain has TRBV4-2 and TRBJ2-2; 10 nucleotides match TRBD1. CDR1 and CDR2 (germline): LGHNA, YNFKEQ. The CDR3 consists of 18 residues. The V and J ends lost 0 bases and 5 bases, in that order; junction bases with no gene match: 9. The CDR3 spells CASSQDIRDRGLTGELFF. CDR3 nucleotide sequence: TGTGCCAGCAGCCAAGATATCAGGGACAGGGGATTAACCGGGGAGCTGTTTTTT.

V is TRBV12-5 and J is TRBJ1-5; D remains unclear. V lost 7 bases to trimming and J lost 1 base, with 8 bases between them. Germline CDR1 is LGHNT and CDR2 is FRNRAP. CDR3 length: 13 residues. CDR3 nucleotide sequence: TGTGCTAGTGCCCCTGGGAGCAATCAGCCCCAGCATTTT. Encoded protein: CASAPGSNQPQHF.

The chain carries TRBV6-5 and TRBJ1-2; TRBD1 might be the D (5 bases). V was shortened by 5 bases and J by 3 bases, with 16 bases between the two germline ends. The germline CDR1 and CDR2 sequences are MNHEY and SVGAGI. The CDR3 sequence is 15 residues long. Written as DNA, the CDR3 is TGTGCCAGCAGTCTCCGGACAAGAAGGTACTATGGCTACACCTTC. Its translation: CASSLRTRRYYGYTF.

The CDR3 DNA is TGCGCCAGCAGCCCGACCCTAGCGGGACAAGAGACCCAGTACTTC. It encodes CASSPTLAGQETQYF. This chain links TRBV5-1 with TRBJ2-5; 9 nucleotides line up with TRBD2. The germline V gene has CDR1 SGHRS and CDR2 YFSETQ. The CDR3 extends over 15 amino acids. Trimming removed 4 bases from V and 2 bases from J; junction bases left unmatched: 6.

In its sample, this clone was seen once. CDR3 region: CASSSSFRTYNEQFF. The CDR3 DNA sequence: TGTGCCAGCAGTTCCAGTTTCAGGACCTACAATGAGCAGTTCTTC. The chain carries TRBV28 and TRBJ2-1; no definite D call. Trimming shortened V by 4 bases and J by 2 bases, and 12 bases separated the two germline ends. The germline gives CDR1 MDHEN, CDR2 SYDVKM. This CDR3 spans 15 amino acids. Complete variable domain (other parts from reference TRBV28 and TRBJ2-1): DVKVTQSSRYLVKRTGEKVFLECVQDMDHENMFWYRQDPGLGLRLIYFSYDVKMKEKGDIPEGYSVSREKKERFSLILESASTNQTSMYLCASSSSFRTYNEQFFGPGTRLTVL.

The chain joins TRBV28 to TRBJ1-5; a possible D gene is TRBD1 (5 bases). The length of the CDR3 is 15 residues. Germline V lookup: CDR1 MDHEN, CDR2 SYDVKM. Trimming took 10 bases from V and 1 from J, leaving 17 bases between them. CDR3 in DNA: TGTGCCATCGCCCAAGCAGGGACCAGCAATCAGCCCCAGCATTTT. Its protein is CAIAQAGTSNQPQHF.